The 16 T cell receptor beta chains below come from one sample, sequenced in a study of Graves' ophthalmopathy and Graves' hyperthyroidism. RNA transcripts provided the template for amplifying TCR beta CDR3 regions. HTBI-primed first-round RT-PCR preceded second-round multiplex PCR. TCRdb redid the calling of the multiplex PCR reads with MiXCR, one entry per CDR3 protein. Of 620,000 or so distinct CDR3 sequences listed, 20% to 25% are singletons. The sequenced material came from peripheral blood. Receptors originate from a woman between 18 and 29 years old with stable Graves' hyperthyroidism. Some clones in this sample may be carry-over from other donors' samples.

The sample holds many counts of this clonotype. The chain has TRBV6-5 and TRBJ1-5; the match to TRBD1 covers 7 bases. CDR1 and CDR2 from the germline V gene are MNHEY and SVGAGI. Trimming removed 0 bases from V and 5 bases from J; junction bases left unmatched: 4. The CDR3 loop spans 15 amino acids. The CDR3 here is CASSYSSQGDQPQHF. For the CDR3, the DNA is TGTGCCAGCAGTTACTCGAGTCAGGGGGATCAGCCCCAGCATTTT.

The rearrangement links TRBV2 to TRBJ1-1; 8 bases are shared with TRBD1. The CDR3 runs to 15 residues. Trimming removed 4 bases from V and 0 bases from J; junction bases left unmatched: 4. Germline values: CDR1 SNHLY, CDR2 FYNNEI. CDR3 DNA: TGTGCCAGCAGTGTTCAGGGGGCGTTGAACACTGAAGCTTTCTTT. Amino acids: CASSVQGALNTEAFF.

The rearrangement links TRBV11-2 to TRBJ2-7; 13 bases map to TRBD2. Losses at the gene ends were 4 bases for V and 2 bases for J; bases not matched to a gene: 5. The CDR3 runs 16 residues. The V gene's germline CDR1 is SGHAT and CDR2 FQNNGV. The CDR3 bases are TGTGCCAGCAGCTCCAGGACTAGCGGGAGAGCCTACGAGCAGTACTTC. Protein: CASSSRTSGRAYEQYF.

This clonotype has ten or more counts. The chain joins TRBV7-8 to TRBJ2-6; 9 bases agree with TRBD1. Unmatched junction bases numbered 11, after V lost 6 bases and J lost 2 bases. The CDR3 runs 18 residues. CDR1 and CDR2 (germline): SGHVS, FQNEAQ. CDR3 loop: CASSLSWDRDPGANVLTF. The CDR3 nucleotides are TGTGCCAGCAGTTTGAGTTGGGACAGGGATCCTGGGGCCAACGTCCTGACTTTC.

Here the CDR3 reads CSVMLTGIAFF. The CDR3 DNA is TGCAGCGTTATGTTGACAGGGATAGCTTTCTTT. This chain uses TRBV29-1 with TRBJ1-1, with 7 bases that match TRBD1. The germline V gene encodes CDR1 SQVTM and CDR2 ANQGSEA. The CDR3 is made up of 11 amino acids. Germline trimming cut 5 bases from V and 10 bases from J; bases unmatched to any gene: 7.

V gene TRBV6-5 combines with J gene TRBJ2-7, with D tentatively TRBD1 (6 bases). CDR3 length equals 15 residues. Per the germline V gene, CDR1 is MNHEY and CDR2 is SVGAGI. V lost 0 bases and J 1 base, leaving 10 bases between the germline ends. CDR3 loop: CASSYSSRGSYEQYF. The DNA of the CDR3 is TGTGCCAGCAGTTACTCGAGCAGGGGTTCCTACGAGCAGTACTTC.

The V gene is TRBV29-1, the J gene TRBJ1-2; 11 positions match TRBD1. V lost 6 bases and J lost 7; bases outside the gene matches: 13. Germline V gene data show CDR1 as SQVTM and CDR2 as ANQGSEA. This CDR3 has 15 amino acids. CDR3 DNA sequence: TGCAGCGTAACGCGTCAGGGACAGGGGGATAGTGGCTACACCTTC. Its translation is CSVTRQGQGDSGYTF.

In this sample, this clonotype turned up a few times. The chain employs TRBV18 and TRBJ1-1; D uncertain. The germline gives CDR1 KGHSH, CDR2 LQKENI. The CDR3 covers 15 residues. The V end lost 3 bases, the J end lost 0 bases, and 11 bases lay between the germline ends. The DNA for the CDR3 is TGTGCCAGCTCACCGGTCCAGGCCGTGAACACTGAAGCTTTCTTT. This encodes CASSPVQAVNTEAFF. Complete variable domain (other parts from reference TRBV18 and TRBJ1-1): NAGVMQNPRHLVRRRGQEARLRCSPMKGHSHVYWYRQLPEEGLKFMVYLQKENIIDESGMPKERFSAEFPKEGPSILRIQQVVRGDSAAYFCASSPVQAVNTEAFFGQGTRLTVV.

This clonotype showed up many times. This rearrangement joins TRBV6-2 or TRBV6-3 to TRBJ1-1; D call uncertain. The V gene lost 1 base and the J gene lost 1 base, with 13 bases spanning the gap. Germline lookup yields CDR1 MNHEY and CDR2 SVGEGT. This CDR3 has 16 residues. This CDR3 is CASSYLQRWGNTEAFF. DNA of the CDR3: TGTGCCAGCAGTTACTTACAGAGGTGGGGGAACACTGAAGCTTTCTTT.

As to this clonotype: This clone may be a read error of a much larger clone one base away. The V and J genes are TRBV7-2 and TRBJ2-4; D remains ambiguous. Per germline, CDR1 SGHTA and CDR2 FQGNSA. The CDR3 covers 14 residues. The chain's CDR3 is CASSLGGTKNIQHF. CDR3 coding DNA: TGTGCCAGCAGCTTAGGAGGTACCAAAAACATTCAGCACTTC.

This clonotype was seen ten or more times. The chain couples TRBV5-1 to TRBJ2-6; no definite D call. V lost 0 bases and J 0 bases, leaving 7 bases between the germline ends. Germline lookup yields CDR1 SGHRS and CDR2 YFSETQ. CDR3 length: 16 residues. CDR3: CASSLERFSGANVLTF. The CDR3 DNA sequence: TGCGCCAGCAGCTTGGAGAGATTCTCTGGGGCCAACGTCCTGACTTTC. Looking up the rest from reference TRBV5-1 and TRBJ2-6 gives the full variable domain: KAGVTQTPRYLIKTRGQQVTLSCSPISGHRSVSWYQQTPGQGLQFLFEYFSETQRNKGNFPGRFSGRQFSNSRSEMNVSTLELGDSALYLCASSLERFSGANVLTFGAGSRLTVL.

The sample holds many counts of this clonotype. The chain carries TRBV2 and TRBJ1-2, with 7 bases fitting TRBD1. From germline, CDR1 is SNHLY and CDR2 FYNNEI. This CDR3 is 13 amino acids long. The junction had 7 bases not matched to a gene; V was cut back by 5 bases and J by 7 bases. This CDR3 reads CASSRGGGSGYTF. CDR3 sequence (DNA): TGTGCCAGCAGTAGAGGGGGCGGGAGTGGCTACACCTTC. Supplemented by reference TRBV2 and TRBJ1-2, the full variable domain reads EPEVTQTPSHQVTQMGQEVILRCVPISNHLYFYWYRQILGQKVEFLVSFYNNEISEKSEIFDDQFSVERPDGSNFTLKIRSTKLEDSAMYFCASSRGGGSGYTFGSGTRLTVV.

V gene TRBV4-1 combines with J gene TRBJ1-5; D gene ambiguous. The CDR3 has 16 amino acids. CDR1 is MGHRA, CDR2 YSYEKL, per germline. Trimming left V 0 bases short and J 7 bases short, with 16 bases between. The CDR3 DNA sequence: TGCGCCAGCAGCCAAGATTTGGTTCTGGCCATGCAGCCCCAGCATTTT. The encoded protein is CASSQDLVLAMQPQHF.

This clonotype was picked up many times. V usage is TRBV14 and J usage is TRBJ1-1, with a possible D match to TRBD1 (5 bases). This CDR3 is built from 14 residues. Germline lookup yields CDR1 SGHDN and CDR2 FVKESK. Trimming pared 2 bases from V and 6 bases from J, leaving 13 bases between. CDR3 DNA sequence: TGTGCCAGCAGCCAATCAGGGTCGGGCCCTGAAGCTTTCTTT. Amino acid sequence: CASSQSGSGPEAFF.

This clonotype was observed at least ten times. V is TRBV5-1 and J is TRBJ2-2; maybe TRBD1 (6 bases). Trimming took off 4 bases at V and 1 base at J, with 11 bases between the two ends. From germline, CDR1 is SGHRS and CDR2 YFSETQ. The length of the CDR3 is 15 residues. CDR3 protein: CASSLDRENTGELFF. For the CDR3, the DNA is TGCGCCAGCAGCCTGGACAGAGAGAACACCGGGGAGCTGTTTTTT.

The chain combines TRBV20-1 with TRBJ2-6; D gene ambiguous. Per the germline V gene, CDR1 is DFQATT and CDR2 is SNEGSKA (reference sequence). CDR3 size: 14 residues. Trimming shortened V by 5 bases and J by 5 bases, and 13 bases separated the two germline ends. CDR3 in DNA: TGCAGTGCTCCCCACTTAGGGTGGGCCAACGTCCTGACTTTC. Its protein is CSAPHLGWANVLTF.